A selection of T cell receptor beta chains follows, all from one sample in a study of identical twins' blood T cells. TCRdb processed the 5' RACE reads anew with MiXCR; each CDR3 protein has one entry. The repertoire consists of hundreds of thousands of distinct CDR3 sequences, with roughly 27% occurring once and the leading ten covering about 6.1%. The sample consisted of PBMCs. The receptor set was obtained from a woman between 18 and 49 years old in good health. The CDR3 runs from the conserved cysteine through the conserved F or W. D genes are given only for firm matches. Clone sizes are given selectively: once, few, many, or a class where the clone is expanded.

TRBJ2-1,TRBV5-1,TRBD2,-,TGCGCCAGCAGCTTGTCATATATAGGTCTAGCGGGAGGGAAGCAGTTCTTC,CASSLSYIGLAGGKQFF
TRBJ2-5,TRBV20-1,-,-,TGCAGTGCTAGTTTACAGCGGGAAGAGACCCAGTACTTC,CSASLQREETQYF
TRBJ2-2,TRBV7-9,TRBD1,-,TGTGCCAGCAGCTTAGACGGACAGGGTTTCGTCGGGGAGCTGTTTTTT,CASSLDGQGFVGELFF
TRBJ1-5,TRBV19,-,many,TGTGCCAGTAGCCAGAATCAGCCCCAGCATTTT,CASSQNQPQHF
TRBJ2-5,TRBV28,-,-,TGTGCCGGCAGTTTACAGCAAGAGACCCAGTACTTC,CAGSLQQETQYF
TRBJ1-2,TRBV20-1,-,-,TGCAGTGCCGGGGCTACCTATGGCTACACCTTC,CSAGATYGYTF
TRBJ1-1,TRBV20-1,-,few,TGCAGTGCTGGACGTGAGGCTTTCTTT,CSAGREAFF
TRBJ2-7,TRBV23-1,-,-,TGCGCCAGCAGTCATTCTGACACGGACGAGCAGTACTTC,CASSHSDTDEQYF
TRBJ2-5,TRBV7-2,-,-,TGTGCCAGCAGCAAAGAGACTTTCGCCCAGTACTTC,CASSKETFAQYF
TRBJ1-2,TRBV3-1,TRBD1,-,TGTGCCAGCAGCCGGACCGGACAGGGTGGATATGGCTACACCTTC,CASSRTGQGGYGYTF
TRBJ2-2,TRBV7-9,TRBD2,few,TGTGCCAGCAGCTCTAATCCGGGACTAGCGTACACCGGGGAGCTGTTTTTT,CASSSNPGLAYTGELFF
TRBJ2-3,TRBV11-2,TRBD2,many,TGTGCCAGCAGCTTTTGGACTAGCGGGACGCTTCAAGATACGCAGTATTTT,CASSFWTSGTLQDTQYF
TRBJ1-2,TRBV7-9,-,-,TGTGCCCTAGGGAGGGACCTCGATGGCTACACCTTC,CALGRDLDGYTF
TRBJ2-1,TRBV24-1,-,many,TGTGCCACCAGTCGGGGGAGAGGGGAGCAGTTCTTC,CATSRGRGEQFF
TRBJ2-3,TRBV27,TRBD2,few,TGTGCCAGCACCGGTATAGCGGGAGAGTCGGCAGATACGCAGTATTTT,CASTGIAGESADTQYF
TRBJ2-1,TRBV2,TRBD2,-,TGTGCCAGCAGTGTCAATAGCGGGAGGGCCTCCTACAATGAGCAGTTCTTC,CASSVNSGRASYNEQFF
TRBJ1-1,TRBV18,TRBD1,few,TGTGCCAGCTCCGCCGGACAGGGGGCAACTGAAGCTTTCTTT,CASSAGQGATEAFF
TRBJ2-5,TRBV29-1,-,few,TGCAGCGTTGAACTGAGCCAGGGCGGTGAGACCCAGTACTTC,CSVELSQGGETQYF
TRBJ2-2,TRBV14,-,-,TGTGCCAGCAGCCAATACGCATACTCGAACACCGGGGAGCTGTTTTTT,CASSQYAYSNTGELFF
TRBJ1-1,TRBV5-1,-,many,TGCGCCAGCAGCTTCGGCCCTGAAGCTTTCTTT,CASSFGPEAFF
TRBJ2-3,TRBV29-1,-,-,TGCAGCCATCCCCGAAACACTTTCACAGATACGCAGTATTTT,CSHPRNTFTDTQYF
TRBJ2-3,TRBV6-6,-,few,TGTGCCAGCACCCCAGCGGGTACAGATACGCAGTATTTT,CASTPAGTDTQYF
TRBJ1-2,TRBV7-9,TRBD1,-,TGTGCCAGCAGCGGAACGGGACAGGGGAGTAATTTAGGTGGCTACACCTTC,CASSGTGQGSNLGGYTF
TRBJ1-5,TRBV6-1,-,-,TGTGCCAGCAGTGAACATCAGCCCCAGCATTTT,CASSEHQPQHF
TRBJ2-5,TRBV29-1,TRBD2,-,TGCAGCGTGACTAGCGGACAAGATACCCAGTACTTC,CSVTSGQDTQYF
TRBJ2-1,TRBV18,TRBD2,once,TGTGCCAGCTCACCACAACTAGCGGTGGGCAATGAGCAGTTCTTC,CASSPQLAVGNEQFF
TRBJ2-3,TRBV14,-,many,TGTGCCAGCAGCCAGGAAGTGGTCTACCGCACAGATACGCAGTATTTT,CASSQEVVYRTDTQYF
TRBJ2-1,TRBV6-1,-,-,TGTGCCAGCAGTCCCGTCCGAGTTGCAGAGCAGTTCTTC,CASSPVRVAEQFF
TRBJ2-3,TRBV3-1,-,few,TGTGCCAGCAGCCAAGGGCGAACTAGAACTAGCACAGATACGCAGTATTTT,CASSQGRTRTSTDTQYF
TRBJ1-5,TRBV20-1,-,-,TGCAGTGCTAAAGACGGATATGGCAATCAGCCCCAGCATTTT,CSAKDGYGNQPQHF
TRBJ1-3,TRBV6-5,-,-,TGTGCCAGCAGTTACTCGGGGGGGTCCGGGTCTGGAAACACCATATATTTT,CASSYSGGSGSGNTIYF
TRBJ1-4,TRBV29-1,-,few,TGCAGCGTTGTACGGGGGTTCGGTGAAAAACTGTTTTTT,CSVVRGFGEKLFF
TRBJ2-5,TRBV29-1,-,many,TGCAGCGTACAGGGCAATCGGGAGACCCAGTACTTC,CSVQGNRETQYF
TRBJ1-2,TRBV30,-,few,TGTGCCTGGGTGAGAAATATGGAGGGCTACACCTTC,CAWVRNMEGYTF
TRBJ1-1,TRBV30,-,few,TGTGCCTACAGGACGAATCCGAACACTGAAGCTTTCTTT,CAYRTNPNTEAFF
TRBJ2-1,TRBV14,-,few,TGTGCCAGCAGCCAATCTAGGGAACCGGGGTCCTACAATGAGCAGTTCTTC,CASSQSREPGSYNEQFF
TRBJ1-4,TRBV2,-,-,TGTGCCAGCAGTGGTCAGGGGACGGTTAATGAAAAACTGTTTTTT,CASSGQGTVNEKLFF
TRBJ2-1,TRBV18,TRBD1,-,TGTGCCAGCTCAACCGGGACAGACAGTGAGCAGTTCTTC,CASSTGTDSEQFF
TRBJ1-1,TRBV19,-,-,TGTGCCAGTCAAGGGAGGACTGAAGCTTTCTTT,CASQGRTEAFF
TRBJ1-1,TRBV12-3/TRBV12-4,-,-,TGTGCCAGCAGTTTGATGGGACGTGGGGGAGCTTTCTTT,CASSLMGRGGAFF
TRBJ1-1,TRBV7-2,-,few,TGTGCCAGCACCCCTCTGGGACGGTACGGCGATACTGAAGCTTTCTTT,CASTPLGRYGDTEAFF